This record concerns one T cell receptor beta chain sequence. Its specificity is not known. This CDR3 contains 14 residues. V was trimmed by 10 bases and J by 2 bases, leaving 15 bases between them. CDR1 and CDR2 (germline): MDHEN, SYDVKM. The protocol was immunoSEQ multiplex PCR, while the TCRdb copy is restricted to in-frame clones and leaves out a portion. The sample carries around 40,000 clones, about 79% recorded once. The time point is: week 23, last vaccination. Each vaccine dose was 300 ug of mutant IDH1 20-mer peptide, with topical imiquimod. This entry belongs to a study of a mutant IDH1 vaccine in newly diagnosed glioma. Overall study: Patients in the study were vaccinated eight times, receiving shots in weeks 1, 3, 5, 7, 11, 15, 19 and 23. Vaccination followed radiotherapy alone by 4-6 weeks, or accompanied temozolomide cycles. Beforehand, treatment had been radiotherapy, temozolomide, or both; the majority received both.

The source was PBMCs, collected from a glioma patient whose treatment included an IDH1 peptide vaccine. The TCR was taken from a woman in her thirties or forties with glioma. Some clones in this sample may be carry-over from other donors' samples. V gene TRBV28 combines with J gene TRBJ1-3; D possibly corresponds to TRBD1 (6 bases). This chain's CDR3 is CAIRPGDTGNTIYF. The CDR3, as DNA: TGTGCCATACGTCCAGGGGATACTGGAAACACCATATATTTT.